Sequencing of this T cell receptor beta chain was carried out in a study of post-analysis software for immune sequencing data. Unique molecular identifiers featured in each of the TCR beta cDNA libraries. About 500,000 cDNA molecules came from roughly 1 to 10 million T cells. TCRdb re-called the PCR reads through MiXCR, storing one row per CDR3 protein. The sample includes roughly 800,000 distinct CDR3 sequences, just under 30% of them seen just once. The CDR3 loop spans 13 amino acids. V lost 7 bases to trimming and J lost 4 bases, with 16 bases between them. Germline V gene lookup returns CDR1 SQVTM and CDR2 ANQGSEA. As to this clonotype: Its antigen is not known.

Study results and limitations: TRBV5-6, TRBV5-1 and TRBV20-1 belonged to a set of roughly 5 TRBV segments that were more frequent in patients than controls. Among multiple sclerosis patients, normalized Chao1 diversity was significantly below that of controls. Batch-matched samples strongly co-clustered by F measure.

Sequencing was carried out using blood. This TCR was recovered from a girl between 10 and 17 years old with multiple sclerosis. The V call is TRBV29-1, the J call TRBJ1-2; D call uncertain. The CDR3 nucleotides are TGCAGCGGGGAAGGTGGGGAGATCTATGGCTACACCTTC. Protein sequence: CSGEGGEIYGYTF.